Each of the 23 T cell receptor beta chains below was sequenced from the same sample in a study of blood T cell repertoires in COVID-19. The table came from immunoSEQ multiplex PCR; TCRdb's copy has only in-frame clones and leaves some out. This sample yields roughly 170,000 clones, of which under 85% are seen a single time; 6% to 8.5% belongs to the top ten. The specimen was peripheral blood. The source of these receptors is a human donor in a cohort sampled during active COVID-19.

This chain uses TRBV21-1 with TRBJ2-2; TRBD1 was called by the table and not checked on the DNA. TRBV21-1 constitutes a pseudogene. This CDR3 has 17 residues. The CDR3 DNA is TGTGCCAGCAGCAAAGGGGGGACAGGGACAAACACCGGGGAGCTGTTTTTT. This gives the protein CASSKGGTGTNTGELFF.

CDR3 nucleotides: TGTGCCAGCAGCGCCCCAAGTGCCAGATCCACTGGCTACACCTTC. Its protein is CASSAPSARSTGYTF. V and J are TRBV13 and TRBJ1-2, with D unresolved. The CDR3 contains 15 residues. Germline V gives CDR1 PRHDT, CDR2 FYEKMQ (reference sequence). Trimming took off 5 bases at V and 7 bases at J, with 20 bases between the two ends.

This chain links TRBV4-1 with TRBJ2-7, with 9 bases that match TRBD1. The V segment lost 0 bases and the J segment 0 bases; nucleotides outside the gene matches: 15. CDR3 length: 20 residues. Germline CDR1 is MGHRA and CDR2 is YSYEKL. In DNA, the CDR3 is TGCGCCAGCAGCCAAGATCTATGGACAGGGGCTATTCTAAGCTCCTACGAGCAGTACTTC. As protein: CASSQDLWTGAILSSYEQYF.

The gene calls are TRBV4-1 and TRBJ1-5; D perhaps matches TRBD1 (5 bases). Looked up from germline, CDR1 is MGHRA and CDR2 is YSYEKL. The CDR3 extends over 15 amino acids. V lost 0 bases and J 3 bases, leaving 9 bases between the germline ends. In nucleotides, the CDR3 is TGCGCCAGCAGCCAAGAGGGGCAGGACAATCAGCCCCAGCATTTT. Protein: CASSQEGQDNQPQHF.

V usage is TRBV7-3 and J usage is TRBJ2-1; 8 bases fit TRBD1. Germline CDR1 reads SGHTA; CDR2 reads FQGTGA. CDR3 length equals 15 residues. The ends lost 5 bases at V and 0 bases at J; junction bases unmatched: 3. This CDR3 reads CASSRGQGSYNEQFF. CDR3 coding DNA: TGTGCCAGCAGCCGCGGACAGGGCTCCTACAATGAGCAGTTCTTC.

The genes are TRBV6-6 and TRBJ2-7; perhaps TRBD1 as D (5 bases). The CDR3 extends over 14 amino acids. V was clipped by 8 bases and J by 2 bases, with 16 bases between them. Per the germline V gene, CDR1 is MNHNY and CDR2 is SVGAGI (reference sequence). The CDR3 nucleotides are TGTGCCAGCCTCGGGCCCGACAGAACCTACGAGCAGTACTTC. It specifies CASLGPDRTYEQYF.

J is TRBJ1-4 and V is TRBV5-5; 12 positions match TRBD1. The CDR3 length is 17 residues. The trim removed 4 bases at V and 7 bases at J, leaving 11 bases unmatched. Germline lookup yields CDR1 SGHKS and CDR2 YYEKEE (reference sequence). CDR3 DNA: TGTGCCAGCAGCGATCCGGGACAGGGGGCGCGAGGTGAAAAACTGTTTTTT. Protein product: CASSDPGQGARGEKLFF.

This clone was detected only once. J is TRBJ2-5 and V is TRBV5-4; 7 bases match TRBD1. In germline, CDR1 is SGHNT, CDR2 YYREEE (reference sequence). The junction had 6 bases not matched to a gene; V was cut back by 0 bases and J by 4 bases. The CDR3 totals 15 residues. The CDR3 sequence is CASSLGQGTGETQYF. CDR3 bases: TGTGCCAGCAGCTTGGGACAGGGTACTGGAGAGACCCAGTACTTC.

This chain links TRBV27 with TRBJ2-7; TRBD1 might be the D (5 bases). V was shortened by 2 bases and J by 3 bases, with 11 bases between the two germline ends. The CDR3 spans 14 residues. Germline values: CDR1 MNHEY, CDR2 SMNVEV (reference sequence). The chain's CDR3 is CASSLPGRDYEQYF. CDR3 nucleotides: TGTGCCAGCAGTTTACCCGGCAGGGACTACGAGCAGTACTTC.

The chain is built from TRBV29-1 and TRBJ2-5; TRBD2 agrees at 8 bases. The germline gives CDR1 SQVTM, CDR2 ANQGSEA. The CDR3 consists of 13 residues. J was trimmed by 3 bases and V by 3 bases; bases with no gene match: 3. This CDR3 is CSVDGGAEETQYF. The CDR3 DNA reads TGCAGCGTTGACGGGGGGGCGGAAGAGACCCAGTACTTC.

This chain links TRBV5-1 with TRBJ1-4, with D perhaps matching TRBD1 (5 bases). This CDR3 is 16 amino acids long. CDR1 and CDR2 (germline): SGHRS, YFSETQ. Trimming pared 0 bases from V and 0 bases from J, leaving 9 bases between. CDR3 sequence: CASSLVGRPTNEKLFF. Written as DNA, the CDR3 is TGCGCCAGCAGCTTGGTGGGGCGTCCAACTAATGAAAAACTGTTTTTT. Looking up the rest from reference TRBV5-1 and TRBJ1-4 gives the full variable domain: KAGVTQTPRYLIKTRGQQVTLSCSPISGHRSVSWYQQTPGQGLQFLFEYFSETQRNKGNFPGRFSGRQFSNSRSEMNVSTLELGDSALYLCASSLVGRPTNEKLFFGSGTQLSVL.

The V gene is TRBV20-1, the J gene TRBJ2-1, with unresolved D. The CDR3 extends over 12 amino acids. Trimming took 3 bases from V and 4 from J, leaving 7 bases between them. Germline assignment: CDR1 DFQATT and CDR2 SNEGSKA (reference sequence). The CDR3 DNA reads TGCAGTGCTAGTCGAGGTTACAATGAGCAGTTCTTC. It codes for CSASRGYNEQFF.

This clone was detected only once. The rearrangement joins TRBV4-1 to TRBJ1-1; D might be TRBD1 (5 bases). The CDR3 extends over 15 amino acids. Germline-derived CDR1 and CDR2 are MGHRA and YSYEKL. The germline V and J ends were trimmed by 0 bases and 7 bases, with 15 bases remaining between them. CDR3 nucleotides: TGCGCCAGCAGCCAAGATCGCGGACAAGCCTTTGAAGCTTTCTTT. This sequence encodes CASSQDRGQAFEAFF.

This rearrangement joins TRBV7-9 to TRBJ1-1, with D uncertain. Germline CDR1 and CDR2: SEHNR and FQNEAQ (reference sequence). With 5 bases removed from V and 5 bases from J, the gap between germline ends came to 9 bases. This CDR3 spans 12 amino acids. The CDR3 sequence is CASSVPGTEAFF. DNA for the CDR3: TGTGCCAGCAGCGTCCCGGGAACTGAAGCTTTCTTT.

The rearrangement links TRBV12-5 to TRBJ2-7; TRBD1 is a possible D gene (6 bases). Trimming took 6 bases from V and 5 from J, leaving 17 bases between them. Looked up from germline, CDR1 is LGHNT and CDR2 is FRNRAP. The length of the CDR3 is 14 residues. The CDR3 reads CASGTFPRTDEQYF. DNA of the CDR3: TGTGCTAGTGGCACCTTCCCCAGGACAGACGAGCAGTACTTC. Full variable domain (remainder filled in from reference TRBV12-5 and TRBJ2-7): DARVTQTPRHKVTEMGQEVTMRCQPILGHNTVFWYRQTMMQGLELLAYFRNRAPLDDSGMPKDRFSAEMPDATLATLKIQPSEPRDSAVYFCASGTFPRTDEQYFGPGTRLTVT.

The chain uses TRBV19 and TRBJ1-1; D is possibly TRBD1 (5 bases). Germline CDR1 LNHDA, CDR2 SQIVND (reference sequence). V was clipped by 7 bases and J by 3 bases, with 15 bases between them. The length of the CDR3 is 14 residues. CDR3 coding DNA: TGTGCCAGTACTGCTCGGGGGGGGTACACTGAAGCTTTCTTT. It encodes CASTARGGYTEAFF.

J is TRBJ1-6 and V is TRBV5-1; no definite D call. V shed 0 bases and J shed 14 bases, with 15 bases lying between them. Germline CDR1 is SGHRS and CDR2 is YFSETQ. CDR3 length equals 14 residues. DNA for the CDR3: TGCGCCAGCAGCTTGGATGTCCGACGGGGTACCCTCCACTTT. The encoded protein is CASSLDVRRGTLHF. The full variable domain, in which reference TRBV5-1 and TRBJ1-6 provide the parts outside the CDR3, is KAGVTQTPRYLIKTRGQQVTLSCSPISGHRSVSWYQQTPGQGLQFLFEYFSETQRNKGNFPGRFSGRQFSNSRSEMNVSTLELGDSALYLCASSLDVRRGTLHFGNGTRLTVT.

V gene TRBV6-6 combines with J gene TRBJ1-2; TRBD1 might be the D (6 bases). V was shortened by 0 bases and J by 4 bases, with 12 bases between the two germline ends. This CDR3 has 15 amino acids. Germline V gene data show CDR1 as MNHNY and CDR2 as SVGAGI (reference sequence). CDR3 amino acids: CASSYSDRHTYGYTF. The CDR3 bases are TGTGCCAGCAGTTACTCCGACAGGCACACCTATGGCTACACCTTC.

This clone occurred a few times. The V gene is TRBV4-1, the J gene TRBJ2-7; TRBD1 agrees at 8 bases. Germline values: CDR1 MGHRA, CDR2 YSYEKL. Trimming took 0 bases from V and 4 from J; bases not matched to a gene: 11. The CDR3 is made up of 17 amino acids. Here the CDR3 reads CASSQEAPTGGDYEQYF. DNA for the CDR3: TGCGCCAGCAGCCAAGAAGCCCCAACAGGGGGAGATTACGAGCAGTACTTC.

The CDR3 sequence is CASTSDRVNTEAFF. CDR3 DNA: TGTGCCAGCACGTCGGACAGGGTGAACACTGAAGCTTTCTTT. The chain uses TRBV6-5 and TRBJ1-1; 8 positions agree with TRBD1. The length of the CDR3 is 14 residues. Trimming cost V 7 bases and J 0 bases; bases outside gene matches: 4. The germline V gene encodes CDR1 MNHEY and CDR2 SVGAGI.

The chain carries TRBV5-1 and TRBJ2-5, with no clear D. Germline V lookup: CDR1 SGHRS, CDR2 YFSETQ. This CDR3 comprises 15 residues. Trimming pared 4 bases from V and 0 bases from J, leaving 13 bases between. This CDR3 reads CASSPQSVYQETQYF. The CDR3 nucleotides are TGCGCCAGCAGCCCTCAGTCCGTGTACCAAGAGACCCAGTACTTC.

The genes are TRBV24-1 and TRBJ2-1, with a possible D match to TRBD1 (6 bases). The CDR3 has 13 residues. Trimming pared 7 bases from V and 6 bases from J, leaving 12 bases between. CDR1 and CDR2 from the germline V gene are KGHDR and SFDVKD. CDR3 sequence: CATSDAGVNEQFF. CDR3 in DNA: TGTGCCACCAGCGATGCAGGGGTCAATGAGCAGTTCTTC.

This clone was observed once. V usage is TRBV13 and J usage is TRBJ2-5; D unresolved. This CDR3 contains 13 residues. Trimming removed 6 bases from V and 0 bases from J, with 8 bases in between. CDR1 and CDR2 (germline): PRHDT, FYEKMQ (reference sequence). CDR3 in amino acids: CASRAQYQETQYF. In DNA form, the CDR3 reads TGTGCCAGCAGGGCTCAGTACCAAGAGACCCAGTACTTC.